Listed below are T cell receptor beta chains from one sample, sequenced in a study of cytomegalovirus exposure and HLA in healthy donors. TCRdb keeps only in-frame clones here, not all; method: immunoSEQ multiplex PCR. The sample has over 50,000 clones; around 92% are singletons. Sequenced: PBMCs. The receptors derive from a man younger than 45 in good health and CMV-seropositive. Both conserved end residues are part of each CDR3. Fields, in order: V gene, D gene, clone size, CDR3 length, J gene, CDR3 DNA, CDR3 protein. The D gene is left open where the match is weak. Not every row has a clone size; where given, it reads once, few, many or a size class.

V gene: TRBV4-2; D gene: -; clone size: -; CDR3 length: 17; J gene: TRBJ2-2; CDR3 DNA: TGTGCCAGCAGCCAGAAATCTACCAGGGTGGACACCGGGGAGCTGTTTTTT; CDR3 protein: CASSQKSTRVDTGELFF
V gene: TRBV5-5; D gene: -; clone size: -; CDR3 length: 13; J gene: TRBJ2-7; CDR3 DNA: TGTGCCAGCAGCTCGCTCCGGACATGTGAGCAGTACTTC; CDR3 protein: CASSSLRTCEQYF
V gene: TRBV29-1; D gene: TRBD2; clone size: -; CDR3 length: 16; J gene: TRBJ2-1; CDR3 DNA: TGCAGCGTTGAAAAAGGTAGCGGGAGGTCCTACAATGAGCAGTTCTTC; CDR3 protein: CSVEKGSGRSYNEQFF
V gene: TRBV29-1; D gene: TRBD2; clone size: once; CDR3 length: 14; J gene: TRBJ2-7; CDR3 DNA: TGCAGCGTTGTTCAGCGGGAGTCTTCCTACGAGCAGTACTTC; CDR3 protein: CSVVQRESSYEQYF
V gene: TRBV5-1; D gene: -; clone size: -; CDR3 length: 14; J gene: TRBJ1-6; CDR3 DNA: TGCGCCAGCAGCTTGGAAGACAATGAAAAGGCCCTCCACTTT; CDR3 protein: CASSLEDNEKALHF
V gene: TRBV9; D gene: -; clone size: -; CDR3 length: 17; J gene: TRBJ1-1; CDR3 DNA: TGTGCCAGCAGCGTAGGTTTGAGAGGGGGGGATCTGGAAGAAGCTTTCTTT; CDR3 protein: CASSVGLRGGDLEEAFF
V gene: TRBV7-9; D gene: TRBD1; clone size: few; CDR3 length: 15; J gene: TRBJ2-4; CDR3 DNA: TGTGCCAGCAGAAACCCGGGACAGGGACAAAACATTCAGTACTTC; CDR3 protein: CASRNPGQGQNIQYF
V gene: TRBV7-3; D gene: -; clone size: few; CDR3 length: 13; J gene: TRBJ2-1; CDR3 DNA: TGTGCCAGCAGCTTAATTGGCGGCTATGAGCAGTTCTTC; CDR3 protein: CASSLIGGYEQFF
V gene: TRBV19; D gene: -; clone size: -; CDR3 length: 15; J gene: TRBJ2-7; CDR3 DNA: TGTGCCAGTAGTGTAGGGGGCGGGACCTTCTACGAGCAGTACTTC; CDR3 protein: CASSVGGGTFYEQYF
V gene: TRBV13; D gene: TRBD2; clone size: -; CDR3 length: 16; J gene: TRBJ2-5; CDR3 DNA: TGTGCCAGCAGCTCTTGGACTAGCGGAGGGGGAGAGACCCAGTACTTC; CDR3 protein: CASSSWTSGGGETQYF
V gene: TRBV5-1; D gene: -; clone size: -; CDR3 length: 15; J gene: TRBJ2-5; CDR3 DNA: TGCGCCAGCAGCTTTCCAGGCGGGTTCCAAGAGACCCAGTACTTC; CDR3 protein: CASSFPGGFQETQYF
V gene: TRBV4-2; D gene: TRBD2; clone size: -; CDR3 length: 18; J gene: TRBJ2-7; CDR3 DNA: TGTGCCAGCAGCCTTTCCGTTGTTACTAGCGGGTACTCCTACGAGCAGTACTTC; CDR3 protein: CASSLSVVTSGYSYEQYF
V gene: TRBV6-1; D gene: -; clone size: -; CDR3 length: 16; J gene: TRBJ2-4; CDR3 DNA: TGTGCCAGCAGTGAAGAGGTTAGCGGAGCCAAAAACATTCAGTACTTC; CDR3 protein: CASSEEVSGAKNIQYF
V gene: TRBV10-3; D gene: -; clone size: once; CDR3 length: 17; J gene: TRBJ2-2; CDR3 DNA: TGTGCCATCAGCCCCCAGGGGAAGGGTGAGGCTACCGGGGAGCTGTTTTTT; CDR3 protein: CAISPQGKGEATGELFF
V gene: TRBV6-5; D gene: -; clone size: -; CDR3 length: 13; J gene: TRBJ1-1; CDR3 DNA: TGTGCCTCCCGACTGACAGGGAACACTGAAGCTTTCTTT; CDR3 protein: CASRLTGNTEAFF
V gene: TRBV11-3; D gene: TRBD1; clone size: -; CDR3 length: 17; J gene: TRBJ1-3; CDR3 DNA: TGTGCCAGCAGCCCTCCGGGACAGGGCTTCTCTGGAAACACCATATATTTT; CDR3 protein: CASSPPGQGFSGNTIYF
V gene: TRBV7-2; D gene: -; clone size: -; CDR3 length: 13; J gene: TRBJ1-1; CDR3 DNA: TGTGCCAGCAGCTTATTCCAGAACACTGAAGCTTTCTTT; CDR3 protein: CASSLFQNTEAFF
V gene: TRBV6-5; D gene: -; clone size: -; CDR3 length: 15; J gene: TRBJ1-1; CDR3 DNA: TGTGCCAGCCGCTTGTCCCTACCACTTAACACTGAAGCTTTCTTT; CDR3 protein: CASRLSLPLNTEAFF
V gene: TRBV4-2; D gene: -; clone size: once; CDR3 length: 16; J gene: TRBJ1-2; CDR3 DNA: TGTGCCAGCAGCCAAGAGAGGGAGGGTTCTAACTATGGCTACACCTTC; CDR3 protein: CASSQEREGSNYGYTF
V gene: TRBV6-4; D gene: -; clone size: once; CDR3 length: 14; J gene: TRBJ1-1; CDR3 DNA: TGTGCCAGCAGTGACTCGGGAGGGAACACTGAAGCTTTCTTT; CDR3 protein: CASSDSGGNTEAFF
V gene: TRBV7-9; D gene: TRBD2; clone size: -; CDR3 length: 19; J gene: TRBJ2-1; CDR3 DNA: TGTGCCAGCAGCTTAGCGGCTAGCGGGAGGGACCCCTTGGGCAATGAGCAGTTCTTC; CDR3 protein: CASSLAASGRDPLGNEQFF
V gene: TRBV29-1; D gene: TRBD2; clone size: -; CDR3 length: 14; J gene: TRBJ2-3; CDR3 DNA: TGCAGCGTTGAGAAGCGGGAGGGTACAGATACGCAGTATTTT; CDR3 protein: CSVEKREGTDTQYF
V gene: TRBV5-5; D gene: TRBD1; clone size: -; CDR3 length: 18; J gene: TRBJ1-1; CDR3 DNA: TGTGCCAGCAGCCAAAATTGGGACAGGGGGTCCATGAACACTGAAGCTTTCTTT; CDR3 protein: CASSQNWDRGSMNTEAFF
V gene: TRBV19; D gene: -; clone size: once; CDR3 length: 13; J gene: TRBJ2-1; CDR3 DNA: TGTGCCAGTAGTAGTGCGGCGCGTAATGAGCAGTTCTTC; CDR3 protein: CASSSAARNEQFF
V gene: TRBV9; D gene: -; clone size: -; CDR3 length: 14; J gene: TRBJ1-5; CDR3 DNA: TGTGCCAGCAGCGTAGGACAGCATTATCAGCCCCAGCATTTT; CDR3 protein: CASSVGQHYQPQHF
V gene: TRBV25-1; D gene: -; clone size: -; CDR3 length: 13; J gene: TRBJ2-7; CDR3 DNA: TGTGCCAGCAGTGTCGCGGGATCAGGTGAGCAGTACTTC; CDR3 protein: CASSVAGSGEQYF
V gene: TRBV11-3; D gene: -; clone size: -; CDR3 length: 14; J gene: TRBJ2-1; CDR3 DNA: TGTGCCAGCAGCTTCCAAAACGGAGCCAATGAGCAGTTCTTC; CDR3 protein: CASSFQNGANEQFF
V gene: TRBV6-1; D gene: -; clone size: -; CDR3 length: 15; J gene: TRBJ2-5; CDR3 DNA: TGTGCCAGCACCCCCGGGGATCGTACACGGGAGACCCAGTACTTC; CDR3 protein: CASTPGDRTRETQYF
V gene: TRBV11-2; D gene: TRBD2; clone size: -; CDR3 length: 17; J gene: TRBJ2-7; CDR3 DNA: TGTGCCAGCAGCTTAGAAGTGTCGGGGGAGGGCCTGTACGAGCAGTACTTC; CDR3 protein: CASSLEVSGEGLYEQYF
V gene: TRBV9; D gene: -; clone size: -; CDR3 length: 14; J gene: TRBJ2-5; CDR3 DNA: TGTGCCAGCAGCGTAGGGGGAGAACAAGAGACCCAGTACTTC; CDR3 protein: CASSVGGEQETQYF
V gene: TRBV6-1; D gene: TRBD2; clone size: -; CDR3 length: 14; J gene: TRBJ2-1; CDR3 DNA: TGTGCCAGCAGTCTAGCGGGGATTTACAATGAGCAGTTCTTC; CDR3 protein: CASSLAGIYNEQFF
V gene: TRBV7-9; D gene: -; clone size: -; CDR3 length: 13; J gene: TRBJ2-7; CDR3 DNA: TGTGCCAGCAGCTCCAGGGAAGGCTACGAGCAGTACTTC; CDR3 protein: CASSSREGYEQYF
V gene: TRBV21-1; D gene: -; clone size: -; CDR3 length: 15; J gene: TRBJ2-5; CDR3 DNA: TGTGCCAGCAGCAGGGACAGGGGCTACAAAGAGACCCAGTACTTC; CDR3 protein: CASSRDRGYKETQYF
V gene: TRBV27; D gene: TRBD2; clone size: -; CDR3 length: 16; J gene: TRBJ2-3; CDR3 DNA: TGTGCCAGCAGTTTATATAGCGGGAGCGGTACAGATACGCAGTATTTT; CDR3 protein: CASSLYSGSGTDTQYF
V gene: TRBV29-1; D gene: -; clone size: -; CDR3 length: 14; J gene: TRBJ2-1; CDR3 DNA: TGCAGCGTTGAGGGCAGGGGTCCCCACAATGAGCAGTTCTTC; CDR3 protein: CSVEGRGPHNEQFF
V gene: TRBV19; D gene: TRBD1; clone size: -; CDR3 length: 15; J gene: TRBJ1-2; CDR3 DNA: TGTGCCAGTACCCCGGACAGGGCCGAATACTATGGCTACACCTTC; CDR3 protein: CASTPDRAEYYGYTF
V gene: TRBV6-6; D gene: -; clone size: -; CDR3 length: 16; J gene: TRBJ1-1; CDR3 DNA: TGTGCCAGCAGTTACTCCGCCAGGCCACGGAACACTGAAGCTTTCTTT; CDR3 protein: CASSYSARPRNTEAFF
V gene: TRBV7-3; D gene: -; clone size: -; CDR3 length: 17; J gene: TRBJ2-1; CDR3 DNA: TGTGCCAGCAGCTTAACTGGACAGTCAGGCTCCTACAATGAGCAGTTCTTC; CDR3 protein: CASSLTGQSGSYNEQFF
V gene: TRBV10-1; D gene: TRBD1; clone size: -; CDR3 length: 15; J gene: TRBJ2-7; CDR3 DNA: TGCGCCAGCAGTGGACAGGGGAAATTAAACGACGAGCAGTACTTC; CDR3 protein: CASSGQGKLNDEQYF
V gene: TRBV2; D gene: -; clone size: once; CDR3 length: 15; J gene: TRBJ2-7; CDR3 DNA: TGTGCCAGCAGTGAAGATTTAGTTCAGGGCTACGAGCAGTACTTC; CDR3 protein: CASSEDLVQGYEQYF
V gene: TRBV11-3; D gene: TRBD2; clone size: -; CDR3 length: 15; J gene: TRBJ2-1; CDR3 DNA: TGTGCCAGCAGCTCAGGACTAGCGGGATACAATGAGCAGTTCTTC; CDR3 protein: CASSSGLAGYNEQFF
V gene: TRBV4-1; D gene: -; clone size: -; CDR3 length: 16; J gene: TRBJ2-7; CDR3 DNA: TGCGCCAGCAGCCAAGATGACGCGGGGACGGCCTACGAGCAGTACTTC; CDR3 protein: CASSQDDAGTAYEQYF
V gene: TRBV9; D gene: -; clone size: -; CDR3 length: 15; J gene: TRBJ2-1; CDR3 DNA: TGTGCCAGCAGCCTCACTAGTCTTTCCCTTAATGAGCAGTTCTTC; CDR3 protein: CASSLTSLSLNEQFF
V gene: TRBV6-1; D gene: -; clone size: -; CDR3 length: 15; J gene: TRBJ1-5; CDR3 DNA: TGTGCCAGCAGTGTAGTTGGGGGGGGGCATCAGCCCCAGCATTTT; CDR3 protein: CASSVVGGGHQPQHF
V gene: TRBV28; D gene: -; clone size: -; CDR3 length: 12; J gene: TRBJ1-1; CDR3 DNA: TGTGCCAGCAGTTCCCTAGTGTGGCGAGCTTTCTTT; CDR3 protein: CASSSLVWRAFF
V gene: TRBV7-2; D gene: -; clone size: -; CDR3 length: 15; J gene: TRBJ2-2; CDR3 DNA: TGTGCCAGCAGCCCGCATCAAATACATACCGGGGAGCTGTTTTTT; CDR3 protein: CASSPHQIHTGELFF
V gene: TRBV5-1; D gene: TRBD2; clone size: -; CDR3 length: 20; J gene: TRBJ2-3; CDR3 DNA: TGCGCCAGCAGAAATGGACTAGCGGGAGGGCAAATCTCCCGCGTGAATACGCAGTATTTT; CDR3 protein: CASRNGLAGGQISRVNTQYF
V gene: TRBV19; D gene: TRBD1; clone size: -; CDR3 length: 16; J gene: TRBJ2-2; CDR3 DNA: TGTGCCAGTAGTGCATACAGGGGGCACTTCACCGGGGAGCTGTTTTTT; CDR3 protein: CASSAYRGHFTGELFF
V gene: TRBV6-5; D gene: -; clone size: -; CDR3 length: 15; J gene: TRBJ2-7; CDR3 DNA: TGTGCCAGCAGTTACTCCATACAGGTCTCCTACGAGCAGTACTTC; CDR3 protein: CASSYSIQVSYEQYF
V gene: TRBV6-6; D gene: -; clone size: -; CDR3 length: 12; J gene: TRBJ2-3; CDR3 DNA: TGTGCCAGCAGAGGGGGCACAGATACGCAGTATTTT; CDR3 protein: CASRGGTDTQYF
V gene: TRBV28; D gene: TRBD1; clone size: -; CDR3 length: 17; J gene: TRBJ1-6; CDR3 DNA: TGTGCCAGCAGTTTGTTTGTACAACAGGGGTACAATTCACCCCTCCACTTT; CDR3 protein: CASSLFVQQGYNSPLHF
V gene: TRBV5-1; D gene: -; clone size: -; CDR3 length: 13; J gene: TRBJ1-2; CDR3 DNA: TGCGCCAGCAGCCCACAGGGTGTCTATGGCTACACCTTC; CDR3 protein: CASSPQGVYGYTF
V gene: TRBV28; D gene: TRBD1; clone size: -; CDR3 length: 14; J gene: TRBJ1-6; CDR3 DNA: TGTGCCAGCAGCCTCGACAGGGTTGGATCACCCCTCCACTTT; CDR3 protein: CASSLDRVGSPLHF